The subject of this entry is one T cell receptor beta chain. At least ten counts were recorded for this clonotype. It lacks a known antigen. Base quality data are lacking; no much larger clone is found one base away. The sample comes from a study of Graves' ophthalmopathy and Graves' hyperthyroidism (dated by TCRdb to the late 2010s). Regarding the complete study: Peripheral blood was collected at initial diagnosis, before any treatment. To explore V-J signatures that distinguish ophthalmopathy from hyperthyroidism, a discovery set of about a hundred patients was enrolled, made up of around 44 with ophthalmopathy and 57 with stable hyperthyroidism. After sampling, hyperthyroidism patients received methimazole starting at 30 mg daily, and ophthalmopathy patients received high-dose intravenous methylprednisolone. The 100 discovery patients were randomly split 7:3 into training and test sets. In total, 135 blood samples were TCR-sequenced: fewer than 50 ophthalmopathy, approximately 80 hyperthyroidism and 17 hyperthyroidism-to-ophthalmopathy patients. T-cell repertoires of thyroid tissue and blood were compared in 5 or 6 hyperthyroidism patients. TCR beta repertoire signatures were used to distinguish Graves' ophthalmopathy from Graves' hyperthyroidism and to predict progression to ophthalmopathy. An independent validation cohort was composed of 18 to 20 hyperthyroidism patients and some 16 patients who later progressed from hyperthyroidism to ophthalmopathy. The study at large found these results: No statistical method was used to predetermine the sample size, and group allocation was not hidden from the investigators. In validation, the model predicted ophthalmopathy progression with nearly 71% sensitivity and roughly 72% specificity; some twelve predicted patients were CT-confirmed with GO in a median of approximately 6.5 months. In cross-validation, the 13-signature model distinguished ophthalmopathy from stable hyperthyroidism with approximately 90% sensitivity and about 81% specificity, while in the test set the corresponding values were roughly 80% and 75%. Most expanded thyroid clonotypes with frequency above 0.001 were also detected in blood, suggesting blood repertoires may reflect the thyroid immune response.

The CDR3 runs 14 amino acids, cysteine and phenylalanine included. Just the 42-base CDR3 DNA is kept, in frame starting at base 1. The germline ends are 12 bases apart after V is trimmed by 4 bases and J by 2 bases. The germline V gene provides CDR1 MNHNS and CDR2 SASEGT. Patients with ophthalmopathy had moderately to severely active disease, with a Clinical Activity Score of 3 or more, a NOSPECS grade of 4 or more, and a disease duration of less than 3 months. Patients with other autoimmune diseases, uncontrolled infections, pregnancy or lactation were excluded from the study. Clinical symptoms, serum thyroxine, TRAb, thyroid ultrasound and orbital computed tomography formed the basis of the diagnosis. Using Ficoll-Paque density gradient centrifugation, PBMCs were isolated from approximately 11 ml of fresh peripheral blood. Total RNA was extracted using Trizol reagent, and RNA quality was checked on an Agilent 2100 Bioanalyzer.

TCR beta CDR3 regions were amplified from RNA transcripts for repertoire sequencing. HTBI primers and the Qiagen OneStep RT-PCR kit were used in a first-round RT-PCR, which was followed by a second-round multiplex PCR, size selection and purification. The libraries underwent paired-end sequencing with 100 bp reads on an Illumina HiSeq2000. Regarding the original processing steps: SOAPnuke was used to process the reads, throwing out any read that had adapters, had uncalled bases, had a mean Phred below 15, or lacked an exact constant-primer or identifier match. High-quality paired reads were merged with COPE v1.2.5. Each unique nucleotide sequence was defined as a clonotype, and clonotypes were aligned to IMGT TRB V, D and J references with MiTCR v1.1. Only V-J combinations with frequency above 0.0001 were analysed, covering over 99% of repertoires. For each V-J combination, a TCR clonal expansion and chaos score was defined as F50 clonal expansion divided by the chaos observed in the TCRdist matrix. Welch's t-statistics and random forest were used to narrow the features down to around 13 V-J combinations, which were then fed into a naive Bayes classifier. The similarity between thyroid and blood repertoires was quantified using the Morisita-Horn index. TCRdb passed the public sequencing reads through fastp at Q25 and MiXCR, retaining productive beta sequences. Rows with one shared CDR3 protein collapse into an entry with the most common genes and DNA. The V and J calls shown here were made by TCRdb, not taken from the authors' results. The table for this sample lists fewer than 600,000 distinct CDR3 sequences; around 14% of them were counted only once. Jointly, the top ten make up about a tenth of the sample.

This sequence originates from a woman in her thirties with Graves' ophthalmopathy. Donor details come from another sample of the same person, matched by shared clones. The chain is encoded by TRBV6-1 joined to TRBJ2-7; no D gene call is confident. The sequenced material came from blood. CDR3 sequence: CASSVGHDTYEQYF. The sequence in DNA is TGTGCCAGCAGTGTCGGGCACGATACCTACGAGCAGTACTTC.